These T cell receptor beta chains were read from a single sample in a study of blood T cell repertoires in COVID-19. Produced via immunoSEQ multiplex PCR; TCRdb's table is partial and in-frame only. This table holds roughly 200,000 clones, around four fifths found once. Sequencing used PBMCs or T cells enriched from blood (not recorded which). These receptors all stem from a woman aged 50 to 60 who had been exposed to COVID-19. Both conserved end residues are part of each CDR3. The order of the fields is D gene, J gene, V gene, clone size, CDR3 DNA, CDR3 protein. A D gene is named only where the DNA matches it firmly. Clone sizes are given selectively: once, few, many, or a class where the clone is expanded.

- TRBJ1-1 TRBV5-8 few TGTGCCAGCAGCTTGGCAGGGGCGGCTGAAGCTTTCTTT CASSLAGAAEAFF
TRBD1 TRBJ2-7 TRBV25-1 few TGTGCCAGCAGTGTGGACAGGGGCGGAGAGCAGTACTTC CASSVDRGGEQYF
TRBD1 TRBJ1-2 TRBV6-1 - TGTGCCAGCAGTGAAGAGGGGGCGAGGGCTAACTATGGCTACACCTTC CASSEEGARANYGYTF
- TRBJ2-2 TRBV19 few TGTGCCAGTAGTCACAGGGCCGGGGAGCTGTTTTTT CASSHRAGELFF
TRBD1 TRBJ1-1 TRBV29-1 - TGCAGCGTTAAAGCGACAGGGGGTATGAACACTGAAGCTTTCTTT CSVKATGGMNTEAFF
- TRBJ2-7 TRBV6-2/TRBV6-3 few TGTGCCAGCAGTTATGACAGGCCTACGGCCGAGCAGTACTTC CASSYDRPTAEQYF
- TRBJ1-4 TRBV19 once TGTGCCAGTAGTATGAGAGGCGGCGATGAAAAACTGTTTTTT CASSMRGGDEKLFF
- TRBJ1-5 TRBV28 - TGTGCCAGCACCGGGACGGGAGTCAATCAGCCCCAGCATTTT CASTGTGVNQPQHF
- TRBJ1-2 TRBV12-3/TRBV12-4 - TGTGCCAGCAGTGCTGGACATACCTATGGCTACACCTTC CASSAGHTYGYTF
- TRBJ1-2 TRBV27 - TGTGCCAGCAGTTTACAGGTGGGGGGGGGCTATGGCTACACCTTC CASSLQVGGGYGYTF
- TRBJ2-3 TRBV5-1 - TGCGCCAGCAGCTTGGCCACGGAGAATACGCAGTATTTT CASSLATENTQYF
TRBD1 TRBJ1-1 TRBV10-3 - TGTGCCATCAGTGAGCTAGACAGGGGCAAGACTGAAGCTTTCTTT CAISELDRGKTEAFF
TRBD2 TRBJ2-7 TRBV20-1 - TGCAGTGCTAGTGTAGCGGGGGGCTCCGAAGAGCAGTACTTC CSASVAGGSEEQYF
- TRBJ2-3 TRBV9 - TGTGCCAGCAGCGTAGCTGCAGGGGGGTCAGTCACAGATACGCAGTATTTT CASSVAAGGSVTDTQYF
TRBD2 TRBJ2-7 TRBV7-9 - TGTGCCAGCAGCTCTCCGGCGGGGGGTCTCGAGCAGTACTTC CASSSPAGGLEQYF
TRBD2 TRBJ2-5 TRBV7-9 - TGTGCCAGCAGCTTAGGTAGCGGGTATTATGGGACCCAGTACTTC CASSLGSGYYGTQYF
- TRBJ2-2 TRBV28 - TGTGCCAGCAGGCCTCCAACAACCGGGGAGCTGTTTTTT CASRPPTTGELFF
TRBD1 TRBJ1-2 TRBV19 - TGTGCCAGTAGTACCCTTCGGGGACAGGGAGACTATGGCTACACCTTC CASSTLRGQGDYGYTF
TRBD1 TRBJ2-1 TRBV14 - TGTGCCAGCAGCCAAACAGGGGTCGATGAGCAGTTCTTC CASSQTGVDEQFF
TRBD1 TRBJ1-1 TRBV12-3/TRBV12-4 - TGTGCCAGCGGAGGAGGGGGCTACACTGAAGCTTTCTTT CASGGGGYTEAFF
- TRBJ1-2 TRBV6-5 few TGTGCCAGCGCCCCTCAACGGTACTATGGCTACACCTTC CASAPQRYYGYTF
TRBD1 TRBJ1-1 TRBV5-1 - TGCGCCAGCAGTCGACAGGGGGGGAACACTGAAGCTTTCTTT CASSRQGGNTEAFF
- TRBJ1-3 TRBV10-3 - TGTGCCATCAGTGAGTCTTCGGGTTGGAGAAACACCATATATTTT CAISESSGWRNTIYF
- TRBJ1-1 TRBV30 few TGTGCCTGGAGTGTACTTGGCCGGGGTACTGAAGCTTTCTTT CAWSVLGRGTEAFF
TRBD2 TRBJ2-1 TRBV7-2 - TGTGCCAGCAGCCAGACCGTGCAACTAGCGGGGGGTAAGGAGCAGTTCTTC CASSQTVQLAGGKEQFF
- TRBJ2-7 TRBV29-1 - TGCAGCGTTGAAGGGACAGCCCCAACCTACGAGCAGTACTTC CSVEGTAPTYEQYF
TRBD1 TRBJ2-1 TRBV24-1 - TGTGCCACCAGTGATCGGGACAGGGGATCCTACAATGAGCAGTTCTTC CATSDRDRGSYNEQFF
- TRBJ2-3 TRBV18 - TGTGCCAGCTCCCAGGGCCTGGCAGATACGCAGTATTTT CASSQGLADTQYF
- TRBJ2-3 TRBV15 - TGTGCCACCAGCAGAAACCTAGTAACTCCTGGCACAGATACGCAGTATTTT CATSRNLVTPGTDTQYF
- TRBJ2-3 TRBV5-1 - TGCGCCCCTGGAGGGGCGCCAGATACGCAGTATTTT CAPGGAPDTQYF
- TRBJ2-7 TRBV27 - TGTGCCAGCAGTTTAAAACGGGACTACGAGCAGTACTTC CASSLKRDYEQYF
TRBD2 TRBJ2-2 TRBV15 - TGTGCCACCAGCTCCTTGGGAGCGGGGGGCACCGGGGAGCTGTTTTTT CATSSLGAGGTGELFF
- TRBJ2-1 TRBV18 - TGTGCCAGCTTCATCTCTGGGGGGTTACACAATGAGCAGTTCTTC CASFISGGLHNEQFF
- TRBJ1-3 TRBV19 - TGTGCCAGTAGTATTCGTGGGGCAGGAAACACCATATATTTT CASSIRGAGNTIYF
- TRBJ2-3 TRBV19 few TGTGCCAGTAGTATCGGTCCGACTCGCACAGATACGCAGTATTTT CASSIGPTRTDTQYF
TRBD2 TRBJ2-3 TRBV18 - TGTGCCAGCTCACGGATTGGGGGGGGCACAGATACGCAGTATTTT CASSRIGGGTDTQYF
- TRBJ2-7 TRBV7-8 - TGTGCCAGCAGCTTACAGGGGCGATGGTACTTC CASSLQGRWYF
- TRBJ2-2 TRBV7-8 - TGTGCCAGCAGCTTCGGCACAGGGAGGAACACCGGGGAGCTGTTTTTT CASSFGTGRNTGELFF